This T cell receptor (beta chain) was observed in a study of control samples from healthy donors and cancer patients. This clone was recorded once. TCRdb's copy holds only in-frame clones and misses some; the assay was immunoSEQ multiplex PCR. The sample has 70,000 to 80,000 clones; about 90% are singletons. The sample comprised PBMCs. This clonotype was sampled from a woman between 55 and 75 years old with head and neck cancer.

The DNA of the CDR3 is TGCGCCAGCAGCTTGGGGGCCGGGGTAGAGACCCAGTACTTC. Its translation: CASSLGAGVETQYF. The V gene is TRBV5-1, the J gene TRBJ2-5; weak D call: TRBD2 (5 bases). V shed 0 bases and J shed 4 bases, with 10 bases lying between them. The germline CDR1 and CDR2 sequences are SGHRS and YFSETQ. The CDR3 length is 14 residues.